The source of this TCR beta chain is a study of T cell repertoires in cytomegalovirus infection. For the study at large: CMV infection plus the matching HLA type was flagged by public TCR beta signatures.

TCRdb re-analysed the reads in MiXCR, keeping a single row per CDR3 protein. The top ten clones hold about 46% of a sample with some 590,000 distinct CDR3 sequences, around two fifths of them seen once. Study-wide results and limits: HLA-C-restricted CMV clonotypes gave the most frequent clonotype in two of eight donors.

The CDR3 totals 18 residues. Trimming removed 5 bases from V and 1 base from J; junction bases left unmatched: 14. Germline V CDR1 and CDR2: SGHTA, FQGNSA. Remarks on this clonotype: Its target is unknown.

The chain couples TRBV7-2 to TRBJ2-3; 8 nucleotides agree with TRBD2. The origin of this receptor is a human donor in good health (CMV status not recorded). Some clones in this sample may be carry-over from other donors' samples. The sequencing here drew on cultured PBMCs, taken from culture after CMV antigen stimulation. CDR3 amino acids: CASSPRMRGAWGTDTQYF. In DNA form, the CDR3 reads TGTGCCAGCAGCCCCAGGATGCGGGGGGCTTGGGGCACAGATACGCAGTATTTT.